The source of this T cell receptor beta chain is a study of blood T cells in healthy people across ages. Sample-barcoded 5' priming and a J-beta primer mix drove a second PCR of roughly 7 to 11 cycles. Researchers report that each sample yielded at least 3 million CDR3-containing paired-end reads. Each CDR3 protein is one row after TCRdb ran MiXCR on the 5' RACE reads. Among approximately 600,000 distinct CDR3 sequences, approximately 50% were seen once, and the ten largest hold 30% to 40%. Study-wide findings and caveats: A roughly linear age-dependent decrease characterized TCR beta diversity per million T cells. PBMC samples, being unsorted, prevented any conclusive comparison of naive and antigen-experienced cells.

A remark on this clonotype: Its antigen remains unknown.

Trimming cost V 6 bases and J 4 bases, with 13 bases left between them. The CDR3 length is 14 residues. Germline CDR1 is WSHSY and CDR2 is SAAADI. This chain connects TRBV10-2 to TRBJ2-1; D unclear. This clonotype was obtained from a man aged 55 to 70 in good health. The source material was blood. CDR3: CASRAPGSYNEQFF. The CDR3 region has the DNA TGCGCCAGCAGGGCCCCGGGCTCGTACAATGAGCAGTTCTTC.